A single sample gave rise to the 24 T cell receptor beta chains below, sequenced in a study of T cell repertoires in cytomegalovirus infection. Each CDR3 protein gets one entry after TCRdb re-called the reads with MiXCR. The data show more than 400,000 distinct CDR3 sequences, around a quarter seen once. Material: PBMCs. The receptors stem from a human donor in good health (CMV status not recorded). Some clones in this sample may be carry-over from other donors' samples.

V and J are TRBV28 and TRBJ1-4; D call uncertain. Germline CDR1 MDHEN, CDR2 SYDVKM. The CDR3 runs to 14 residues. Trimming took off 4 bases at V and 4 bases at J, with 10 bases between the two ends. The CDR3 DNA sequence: TGTGCCAGCAGTTCCGGACCCCTTAATGAAAAACTGTTTTTT. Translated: CASSSGPLNEKLFF.

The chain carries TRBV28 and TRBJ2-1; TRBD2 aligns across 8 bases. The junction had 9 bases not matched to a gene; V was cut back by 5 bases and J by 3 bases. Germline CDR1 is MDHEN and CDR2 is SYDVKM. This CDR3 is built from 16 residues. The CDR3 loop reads CASSPSGSRGYNEQFF. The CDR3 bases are TGTGCCAGCAGTCCGAGCGGGAGCAGGGGCTACAATGAGCAGTTCTTC.

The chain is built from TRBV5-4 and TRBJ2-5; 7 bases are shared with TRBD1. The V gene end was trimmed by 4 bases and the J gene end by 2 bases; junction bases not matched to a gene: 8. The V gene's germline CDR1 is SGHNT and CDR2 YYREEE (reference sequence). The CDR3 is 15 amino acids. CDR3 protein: CASSPTGDAQETQYF. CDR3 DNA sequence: TGTGCCAGCAGCCCCACAGGGGACGCTCAAGAGACCCAGTACTTC.

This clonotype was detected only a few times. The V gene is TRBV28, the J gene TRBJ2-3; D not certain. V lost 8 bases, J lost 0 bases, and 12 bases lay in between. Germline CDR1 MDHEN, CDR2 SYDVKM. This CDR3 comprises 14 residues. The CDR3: CASFSLTSTDTQYF. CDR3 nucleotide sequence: TGTGCCAGCTTTAGTCTAACTAGCACAGATACGCAGTATTTT. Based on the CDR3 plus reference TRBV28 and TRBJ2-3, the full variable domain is DVKVTQSSRYLVKRTGEKVFLECVQDMDHENMFWYRQDPGLGLRLIYFSYDVKMKEKGDIPEGYSVSREKKERFSLILESASTNQTSMYLCASFSLTSTDTQYFGPGTRLTVL.

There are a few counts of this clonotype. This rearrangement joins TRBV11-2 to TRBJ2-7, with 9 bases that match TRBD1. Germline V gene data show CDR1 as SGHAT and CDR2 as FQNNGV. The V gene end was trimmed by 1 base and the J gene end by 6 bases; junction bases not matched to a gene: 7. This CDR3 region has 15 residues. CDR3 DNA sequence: TGTGCCAGCAGCTTAGGGGGACAGGGTATCCGCGAGCAGTACTTC. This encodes CASSLGGQGIREQYF.

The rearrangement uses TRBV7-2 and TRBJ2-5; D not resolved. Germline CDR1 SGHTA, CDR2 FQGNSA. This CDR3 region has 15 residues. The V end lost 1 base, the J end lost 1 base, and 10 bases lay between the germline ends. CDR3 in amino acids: CASSLGESAQETQYF. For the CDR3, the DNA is TGTGCCAGCAGCTTAGGCGAGAGCGCCCAAGAGACCCAGTACTTC. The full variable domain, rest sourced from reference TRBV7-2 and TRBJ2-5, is GAGVSQSPSNKVTEKGKDVELRCDPISGHTALYWYRQSLGQGLEFLIYFQGNSAPDKSGLPSDRFSAERTGGSVSTLTIQRTQQEDSAVYLCASSLGESAQETQYFGPGTRLLVL.

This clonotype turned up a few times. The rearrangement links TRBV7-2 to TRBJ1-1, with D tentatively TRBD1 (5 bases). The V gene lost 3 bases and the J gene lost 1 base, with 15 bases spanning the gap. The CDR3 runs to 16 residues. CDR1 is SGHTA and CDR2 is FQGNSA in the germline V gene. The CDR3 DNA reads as TGTGCCAGCAGCTTGAGGGACTCCCGAGGGAACACTGAAGCTTTCTTT. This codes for CASSLRDSRGNTEAFF.

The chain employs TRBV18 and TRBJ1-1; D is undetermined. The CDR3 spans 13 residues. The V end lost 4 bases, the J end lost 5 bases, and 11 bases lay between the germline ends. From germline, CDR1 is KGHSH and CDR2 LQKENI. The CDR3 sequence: CASSQQRGTEAFF. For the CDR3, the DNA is TGTGCCAGCTCACAGCAGAGAGGTACTGAAGCTTTCTTT.

The CDR3 loop is CASSLVQALYSNQPQHF. Here the CDR3 DNA reads TGTGCCAGCAGCCTTGTACAGGCGCTTTATAGCAATCAGCCCCAGCATTTT. The chain links TRBV28 to TRBJ1-5; tentatively, D is TRBD1 (5 bases). Germline V lookup: CDR1 MDHEN, CDR2 SYDVKM. This CDR3 region has 17 residues. V lost 6 bases and J lost 0, with 18 bases in between.

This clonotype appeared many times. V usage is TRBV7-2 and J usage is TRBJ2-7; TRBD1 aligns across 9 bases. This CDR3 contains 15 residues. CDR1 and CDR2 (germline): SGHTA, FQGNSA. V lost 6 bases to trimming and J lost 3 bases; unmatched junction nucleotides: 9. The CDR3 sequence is CASSSPGQGLYEQYF. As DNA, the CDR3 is TGTGCCAGCAGTTCTCCGGGACAGGGACTCTACGAGCAGTACTTC.

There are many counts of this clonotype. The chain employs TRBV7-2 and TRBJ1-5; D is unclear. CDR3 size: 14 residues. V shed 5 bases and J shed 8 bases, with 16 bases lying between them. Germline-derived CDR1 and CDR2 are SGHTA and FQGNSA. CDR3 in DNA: TGTGCCAGCAGCCTCATGTTAGGGCCCAAGCCCCAGCATTTT. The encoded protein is CASSLMLGPKPQHF.

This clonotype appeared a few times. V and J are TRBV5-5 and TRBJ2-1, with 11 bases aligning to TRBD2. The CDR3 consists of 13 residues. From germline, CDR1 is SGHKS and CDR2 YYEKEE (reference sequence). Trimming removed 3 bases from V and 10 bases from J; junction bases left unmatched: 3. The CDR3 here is CASSSLAGGEQFF. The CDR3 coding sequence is TGTGCCAGCAGCTCCCTAGCGGGAGGCGAGCAGTTCTTC.

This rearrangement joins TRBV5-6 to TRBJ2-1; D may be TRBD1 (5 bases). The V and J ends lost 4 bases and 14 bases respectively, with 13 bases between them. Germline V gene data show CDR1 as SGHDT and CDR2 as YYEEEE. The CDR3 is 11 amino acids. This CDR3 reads CASSLDSDEFF. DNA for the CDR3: TGTGCCAGCAGCCTTGACAGTGATGAGTTCTTC.

The CDR3 here is CASSGTSGRAREQFF. The CDR3 DNA reads as TGTGCCAGCAGCGGGACTAGCGGGAGGGCCCGGGAGCAGTTCTTC. This chain uses TRBV6-1 with TRBJ2-1; 16 bases match TRBD2. Per the germline V gene, CDR1 is MNHNS and CDR2 is SASEGT. V dropped 6 bases and J dropped 10; count of bases not matched to a gene: 6. The CDR3 is 15 residues long.

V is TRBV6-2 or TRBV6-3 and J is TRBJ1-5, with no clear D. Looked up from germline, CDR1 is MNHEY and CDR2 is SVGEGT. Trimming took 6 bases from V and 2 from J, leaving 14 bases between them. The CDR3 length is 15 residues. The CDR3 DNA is TGTGCCAGCAGCACACAGTGGGGTGGCAATCAGCCCCAGCATTTT. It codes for CASSTQWGGNQPQHF.

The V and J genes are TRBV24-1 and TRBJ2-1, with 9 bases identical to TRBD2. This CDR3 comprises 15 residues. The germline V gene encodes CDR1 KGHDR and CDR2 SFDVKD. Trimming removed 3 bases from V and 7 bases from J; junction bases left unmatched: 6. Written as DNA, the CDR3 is TGTGCCACCAGTGATCTGACTAGCGGCAGGAATGAGCAGTTCTTC. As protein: CATSDLTSGRNEQFF.

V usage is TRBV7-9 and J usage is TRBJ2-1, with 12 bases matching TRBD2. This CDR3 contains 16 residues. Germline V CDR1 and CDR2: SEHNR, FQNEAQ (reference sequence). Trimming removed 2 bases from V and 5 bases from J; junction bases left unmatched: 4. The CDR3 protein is CASSLSGLAGNNEQFF. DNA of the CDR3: TGTGCCAGCAGCTTAAGTGGACTAGCGGGGAACAATGAGCAGTTCTTC.

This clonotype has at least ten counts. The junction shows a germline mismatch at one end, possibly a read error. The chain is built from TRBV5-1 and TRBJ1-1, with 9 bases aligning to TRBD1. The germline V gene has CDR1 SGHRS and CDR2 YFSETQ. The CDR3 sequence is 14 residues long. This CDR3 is CASSSDRGNTEAFF. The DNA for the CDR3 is TGTGCCAGCAGTTCGGACAGGGGGAACACTGAAGCTTTCTTT.

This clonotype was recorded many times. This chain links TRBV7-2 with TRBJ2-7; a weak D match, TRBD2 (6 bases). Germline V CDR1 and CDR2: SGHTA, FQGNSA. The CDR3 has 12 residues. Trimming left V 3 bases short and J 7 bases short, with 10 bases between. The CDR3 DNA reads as TGTGCCAGCAGCTTGGGACTCGTTGAGCAGTACTTC. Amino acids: CASSLGLVEQYF.

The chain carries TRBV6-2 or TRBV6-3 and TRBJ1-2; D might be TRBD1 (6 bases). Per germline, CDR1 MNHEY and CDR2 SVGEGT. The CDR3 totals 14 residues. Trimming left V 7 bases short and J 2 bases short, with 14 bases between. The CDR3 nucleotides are TGTGCCAGCATCCCGGAGGACAGAAACTATGGCTACACCTTC. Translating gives CASIPEDRNYGYTF.

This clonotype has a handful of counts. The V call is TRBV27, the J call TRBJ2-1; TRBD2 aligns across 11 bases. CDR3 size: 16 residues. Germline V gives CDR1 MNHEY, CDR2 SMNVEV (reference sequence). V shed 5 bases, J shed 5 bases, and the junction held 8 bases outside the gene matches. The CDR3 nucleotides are TGTGCCAGCAGTCCCAGACTAGCGGGGCTAAACAATGAGCAGTTCTTC. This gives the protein CASSPRLAGLNNEQFF.

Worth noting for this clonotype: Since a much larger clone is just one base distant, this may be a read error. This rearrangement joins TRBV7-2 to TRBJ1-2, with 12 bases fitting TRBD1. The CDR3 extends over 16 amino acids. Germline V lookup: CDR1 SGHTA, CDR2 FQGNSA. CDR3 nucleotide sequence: TGTGCCAGCAGCTTAGACGGGACAGGGGGCAACTATGACTACACCTTC. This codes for CASSLDGTGGNYDYTF. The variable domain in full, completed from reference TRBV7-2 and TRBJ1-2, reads GAGVSQSPSNKVTEKGKDVELRCDPISGHTALYWYRQSLGQGLEFLIYFQGNSAPDKSGLPSDRFSAERTGGSVSTLTIQRTQQEDSAVYLCASSLDGTGGNYDYTFGSGTRLTVV.

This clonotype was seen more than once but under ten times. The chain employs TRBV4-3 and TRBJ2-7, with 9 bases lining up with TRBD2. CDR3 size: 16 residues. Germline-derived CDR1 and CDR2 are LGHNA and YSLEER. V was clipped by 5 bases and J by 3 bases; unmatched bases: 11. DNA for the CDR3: TGCGCCAGCAGCTACGACCTGAGTAGCGGGAGCTACGAGCAGTACTTC. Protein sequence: CASSYDLSSGSYEQYF.

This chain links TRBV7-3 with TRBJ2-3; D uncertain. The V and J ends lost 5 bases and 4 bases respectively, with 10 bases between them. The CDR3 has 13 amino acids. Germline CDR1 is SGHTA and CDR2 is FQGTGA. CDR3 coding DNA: TGTGCCAGCAGCCTCCTCCACTCAGATACGCAGTATTTT. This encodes CASSLLHSDTQYF.